The 11 T cell receptor beta chains below all came from one sample that was sequenced in a study of blood T cell repertoires in COVID-19. Sequencing was performed with immunoSEQ multiplex PCR; in TCRdb, only in-frame clones are kept and a portion is missing. The sample records roughly 200,000 clones, roughly nine tenths being singletons. The material sequenced was peripheral blood. The receptors were gathered from a man in his 70s with acute or convalescent COVID-19.

This clone was picked up one time. The rearrangement joins TRBV6-6 to TRBJ2-3, with D possibly matching TRBD1 (5 bases). CDR3 length: 16 residues. Germline V gene data show CDR1 as MNHNY and CDR2 as SVGAGI (reference sequence). Trimming pared 6 bases from V and 1 base from J, leaving 17 bases between. The CDR3 DNA sequence: TGTGCCAGCAGCCCCGTCCCAGGGAAGGGCACAGATACGCAGTATTTT. Protein product: CASSPVPGKGTDTQYF.

The rearrangement links TRBV10-3 to TRBJ2-1; no reliable D call. V was cut by 2 bases and J by 7 bases, with 9 bases left in between. Germline CDR1 is ENHRY and CDR2 is SYGVKD. This CDR3 has 13 residues. DNA for the CDR3: TGTGCCATCAGTGAGCTCACTATGAATGAGCAGTTCTTC. Its protein product is CAISELTMNEQFF.

This clone was seen once. The V gene is TRBV5-5, the J gene TRBJ1-6; the D gene is possibly TRBD1 (5 bases). Trimming shortened V by 4 bases and J by 5 bases, and 16 bases separated the two germline ends. This CDR3 has 16 residues. CDR1 is SGHKS, CDR2 YYEKEE, per germline (reference sequence). CDR3 nucleotides: TGTGCCAGCAGCCCATACTATGGCAGGGATAATTCACCCCTCCACTTT. This sequence encodes CASSPYYGRDNSPLHF.

The V and J genes are TRBV30 and TRBJ2-3; weak D call: TRBD1 (6 bases). V was pared by 3 bases and J by 4 bases, with 14 bases between. Germline V gene data show CDR1 as GTSNPN and CDR2 as SVGIG (reference sequence). This CDR3 is 14 amino acids long. The CDR3 is CAWSQGRGPDTQYF. CDR3 nucleotide sequence: TGTGCCTGGAGCCAAGGCAGGGGCCCAGATACGCAGTATTTT.

This chain joins TRBV28 and TRBJ2-6, with no clear D. The CDR3 is made up of 12 amino acids. Germline V gene lookup returns CDR1 MDHEN and CDR2 SYDVKM. Trimming left V 10 bases short and J 2 bases short, with 6 bases between. CDR3 coding DNA: TGTGCCACCCGAGCTGGGGCCAACGTCCTGACTTTC. This sequence encodes CATRAGANVLTF. Based on the CDR3 plus reference TRBV28 and TRBJ2-6, the full variable domain is DVKVTQSSRYLVKRTGEKVFLECVQDMDHENMFWYRQDPGLGLRLIYFSYDVKMKEKGDIPEGYSVSREKKERFSLILESASTNQTSMYLCATRAGANVLTFGAGSRLTVL.

This clone was observed a few times. The chain carries TRBV5-1 and TRBJ1-5; the match to TRBD1 covers 8 bases. CDR1 and CDR2 (germline): SGHRS, YFSETQ. J lost 6 bases, V lost 1 base, and 3 bases had no gene match. This CDR3 comprises 14 residues. CDR3 sequence: CASSLTGGSQPQHF. CDR3 coding DNA: TGCGCCAGCAGCTTGACAGGGGGATCTCAGCCCCAGCATTTT.

This chain connects TRBV5-1 to TRBJ2-1, with 9 bases identical to TRBD1. Germline-derived CDR1 and CDR2 are SGHRS and YFSETQ. Losses at the gene ends were 3 bases for V and 9 bases for J; bases not matched to a gene: 7. The CDR3 loop spans 14 amino acids. The CDR3 bases are TGCGCCAGCAGCTCTCGAGGGACAGGGATTGAGCAGTTCTTC. It codes for CASSSRGTGIEQFF.

In DNA form, the CDR3 reads TGTGCCAGCAGTTACATCCGGAACACAGGCTACAATGAGCAGTTCTTC. Translation: CASSYIRNTGYNEQFF. The J gene is TRBJ2-1, the V gene TRBV6-6; D possibly corresponds to TRBD1 (5 bases). V was shortened by 2 bases and J by 3 bases, with 14 bases between the two germline ends. Germline CDR1 reads MNHNY; CDR2 reads SVGAGI (reference sequence). The CDR3 totals 16 residues.

This clone was seen more than once but under ten times. The genes are TRBV4-3 and TRBJ2-1, with a tentative D call TRBD2 (6 bases). The V gene's germline CDR1 is LGHNA and CDR2 YSLEER. This CDR3 is built from 14 residues. The V gene lost 0 bases and the J gene lost 4 bases, with 7 bases spanning the gap. DNA of the CDR3: TGCGCCAGCAGCCAAGACCGGGAGTACAATGAGCAGTTCTTC. Its translation is CASSQDREYNEQFF.

The rearrangement joins TRBV6-2 or TRBV6-3 to TRBJ2-3, with 7 bases identical to TRBD1. This CDR3 is built from 12 residues. V shed 1 base and J 12 bases; nucleotides not matched to a gene: 4. The germline gives CDR1 MNHEY, CDR2 SVGEGT. This chain's CDR3 is CASSYYGDSQYF. Written as DNA, the CDR3 is TGTGCCAGCAGTTACTACGGGGACAGCCAGTATTTT.

The CDR3 DNA is TGTGCCATTTCACCGGGCTACAATGAGCAGTTCTTC. Protein: CAISPGYNEQFF. The chain carries TRBV5-4 and TRBJ2-1; D uncertain. Germline loops: CDR1 SGHNT, CDR2 YYREEE (reference sequence). Trimming shortened V by 9 bases and J by 3 bases, and 10 bases separated the two germline ends. This CDR3 has 12 residues.